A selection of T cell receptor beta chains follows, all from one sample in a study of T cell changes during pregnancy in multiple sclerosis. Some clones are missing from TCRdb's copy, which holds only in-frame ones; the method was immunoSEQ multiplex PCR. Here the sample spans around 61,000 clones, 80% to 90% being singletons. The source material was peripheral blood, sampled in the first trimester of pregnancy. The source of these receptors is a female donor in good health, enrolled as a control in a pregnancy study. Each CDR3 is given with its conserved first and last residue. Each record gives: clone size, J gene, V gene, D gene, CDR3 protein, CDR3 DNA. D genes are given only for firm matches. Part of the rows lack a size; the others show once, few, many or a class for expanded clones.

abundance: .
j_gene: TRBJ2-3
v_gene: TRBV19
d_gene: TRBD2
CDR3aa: CASSIGGALTDTQYF
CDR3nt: TGTGCCAGTAGTATCGGGGGGGCTTTAACAGATACGCAGTATTTT

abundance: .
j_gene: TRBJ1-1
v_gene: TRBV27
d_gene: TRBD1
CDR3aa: CASSTRDRDTEAFF
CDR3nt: TGTGCCAGCAGTACCCGGGACAGGGACACTGAAGCTTTCTTT

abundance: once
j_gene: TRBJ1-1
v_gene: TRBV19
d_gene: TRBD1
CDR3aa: CASSIQGADTEAFF
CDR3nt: TGTGCCAGTAGTATTCAGGGGGCAGACACTGAAGCTTTCTTT

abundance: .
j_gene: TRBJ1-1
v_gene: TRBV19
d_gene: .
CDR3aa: CASSIGPVMAGIRTEAFF
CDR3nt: TGTGCCAGTAGTATAGGCCCCGTTATGGCGGGTATCAGAACTGAAGCTTTCTTT

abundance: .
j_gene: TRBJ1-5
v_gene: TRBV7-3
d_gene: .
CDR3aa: CASSRTVNQPQHF
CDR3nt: TGTGCCAGCAGCCGTACAGTGAATCAGCCCCAGCATTTT

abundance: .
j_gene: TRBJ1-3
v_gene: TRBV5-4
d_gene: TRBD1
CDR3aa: CASSFTGAAGNTIYF
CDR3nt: TGTGCCAGCAGCTTTACAGGGGCAGCGGGAAACACCATATATTTT

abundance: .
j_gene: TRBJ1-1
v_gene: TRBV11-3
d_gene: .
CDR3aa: CASSLEGAGGPGDTEAFF
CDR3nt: TGTGCCAGCAGCTTAGAAGGAGCTGGAGGCCCGGGAGACACTGAAGCTTTCTTT

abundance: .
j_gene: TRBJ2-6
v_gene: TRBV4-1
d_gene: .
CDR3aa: CASSHFTDSLLNVLTF
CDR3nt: TGCGCCAGCAGCCATTTTACCGACAGCTTACTCAACGTCCTGACTTTC

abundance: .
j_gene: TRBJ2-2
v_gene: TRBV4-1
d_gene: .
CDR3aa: CASSQAGSTGELFF
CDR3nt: TGCGCCAGCAGCCAAGCGGGAAGCACCGGGGAGCTGTTTTTT

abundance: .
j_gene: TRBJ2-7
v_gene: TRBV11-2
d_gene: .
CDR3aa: CASSLGQTVYEQYF
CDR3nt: TGTGCCAGCAGCTTAGGACAGACAGTATACGAGCAGTACTTC

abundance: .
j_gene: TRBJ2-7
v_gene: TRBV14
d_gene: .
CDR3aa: CASSQDSREQYF
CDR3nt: TGTGCCAGCAGCCAAGATTCCCGCGAGCAGTACTTC

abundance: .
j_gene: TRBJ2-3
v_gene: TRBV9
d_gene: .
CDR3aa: CASSVGEGGAVDTQYF
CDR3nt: TGTGCCAGCAGCGTAGGGGAGGGGGGGGCGGTAGATACGCAGTATTTT

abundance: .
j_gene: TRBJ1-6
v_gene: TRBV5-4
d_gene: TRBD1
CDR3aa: CASSRDRTSSYNSPLHF
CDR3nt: TGTGCCAGCAGCCGGGACAGGACCAGCTCCTATAATTCACCCCTCCACTTT

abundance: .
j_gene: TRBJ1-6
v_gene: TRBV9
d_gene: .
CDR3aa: CASSVAVYNSPLHF
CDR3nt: TGTGCCAGCAGCGTAGCGGTGTATAATTCACCCCTCCACTTT

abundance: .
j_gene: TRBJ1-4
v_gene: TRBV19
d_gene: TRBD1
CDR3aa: CASTLEGASEKLFF
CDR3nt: TGTGCCAGTACCCTGGAGGGGGCCAGTGAAAAACTGTTTTTT

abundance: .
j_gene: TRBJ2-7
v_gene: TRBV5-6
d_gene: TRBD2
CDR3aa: CASSRTSGIWWEQYF
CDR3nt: TGTGCCAGCAGCAGGACTAGCGGGATCTGGTGGGAGCAGTACTTC

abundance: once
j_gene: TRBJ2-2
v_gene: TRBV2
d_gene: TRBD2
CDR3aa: CASSGTRQDTGELFF
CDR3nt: TGTGCCAGCAGTGGGACTAGACAAGACACCGGGGAGCTGTTTTTT

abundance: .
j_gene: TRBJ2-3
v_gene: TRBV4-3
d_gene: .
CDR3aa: CASSQDDYTDTQYF
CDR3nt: TGCGCCAGCAGCCAAGATGACTACACAGATACGCAGTATTTT

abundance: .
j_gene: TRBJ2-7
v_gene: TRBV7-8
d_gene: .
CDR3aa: CASSPYAGATYEQYF
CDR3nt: TGTGCCAGCAGCCCTTACGCGGGGGCGACCTACGAGCAGTACTTC

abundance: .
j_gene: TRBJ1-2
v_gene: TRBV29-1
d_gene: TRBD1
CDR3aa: CSVENPGTGCGYTF
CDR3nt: TGCAGCGTTGAGAATCCCGGGACAGGCTGTGGCTACACCTTC

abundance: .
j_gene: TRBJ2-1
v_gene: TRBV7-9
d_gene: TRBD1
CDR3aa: CASSPKWTGFLDEQFF
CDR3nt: TGTGCCAGCAGCCCGAAATGGACAGGGTTTCTCGATGAGCAGTTCTTC

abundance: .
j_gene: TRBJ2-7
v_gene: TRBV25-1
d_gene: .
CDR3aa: CASSQTDSYEQYF
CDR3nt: TGTGCCAGCAGTCAGACTGACTCCTACGAGCAGTACTTC

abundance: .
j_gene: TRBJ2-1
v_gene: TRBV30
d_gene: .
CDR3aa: CAWRIREIFNNEQFF
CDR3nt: TGTGCCTGGAGGATTCGGGAGATATTTAACAATGAGCAGTTCTTC

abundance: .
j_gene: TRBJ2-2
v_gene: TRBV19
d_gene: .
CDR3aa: CASSLGQINTGELFF
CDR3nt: TGTGCCAGTAGCCTCGGACAGATTAACACCGGGGAGCTGTTTTTT

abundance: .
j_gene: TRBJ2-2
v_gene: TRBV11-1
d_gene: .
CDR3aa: CASSSGREVAELFF
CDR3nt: TGTGCCAGCAGCAGTGGCAGGGAGGTGGCGGAGCTGTTTTTT

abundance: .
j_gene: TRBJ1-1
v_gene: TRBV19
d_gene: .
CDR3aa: CASSMNLGGEAFF
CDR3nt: TGTGCCAGTAGTATGAACCTGGGGGGTGAAGCTTTCTTT

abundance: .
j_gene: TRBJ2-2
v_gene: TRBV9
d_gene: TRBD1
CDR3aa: CASSPGTGINTGELFF
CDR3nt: TGTGCCAGCAGCCCAGGGACAGGGATAAACACCGGGGAGCTGTTTTTT

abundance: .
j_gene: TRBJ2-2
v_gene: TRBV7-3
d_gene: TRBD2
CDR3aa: CASSLSGGRTGELFF
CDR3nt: TGTGCCAGCAGCTTAAGCGGGGGGCGGACCGGGGAGCTGTTTTTT

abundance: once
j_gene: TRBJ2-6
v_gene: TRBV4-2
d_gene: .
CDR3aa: CASSHGNEGNSGANVLTF
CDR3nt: TGTGCCAGCAGCCACGGCAATGAGGGTAACTCTGGGGCCAACGTCCTGACTTTC

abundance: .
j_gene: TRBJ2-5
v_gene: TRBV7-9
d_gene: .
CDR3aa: CASSFGGQETQYF
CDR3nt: TGTGCCAGCAGCTTCGGGGGTCAAGAGACCCAGTACTTC

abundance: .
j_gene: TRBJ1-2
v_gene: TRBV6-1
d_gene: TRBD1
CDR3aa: CASSEDRDSYGYTF
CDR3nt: TGTGCCAGCAGTGAGGACCGGGACAGCTATGGCTACACCTTC

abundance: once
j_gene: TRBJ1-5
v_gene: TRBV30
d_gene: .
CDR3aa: CAWSPLGGGQPQHF
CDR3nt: TGTGCCTGGAGCCCGCTGGGGGGTGGTCAGCCCCAGCATTTT

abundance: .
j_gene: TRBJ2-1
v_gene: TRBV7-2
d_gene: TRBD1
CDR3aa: CASSSDRGSYNEQFF
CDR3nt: TGTGCCAGCAGCTCAGACAGGGGGTCCTACAATGAGCAGTTCTTC

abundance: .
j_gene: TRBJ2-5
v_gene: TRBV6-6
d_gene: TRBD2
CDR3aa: CASSYKAGGSQETQYF
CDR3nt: TGTGCCAGCAGTTACAAAGCGGGGGGTTCCCAAGAGACCCAGTACTTC

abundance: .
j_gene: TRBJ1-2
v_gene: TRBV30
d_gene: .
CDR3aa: CAWTKQGIYGYTF
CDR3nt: TGTGCCTGGACGAAACAGGGCATCTATGGCTACACCTTC

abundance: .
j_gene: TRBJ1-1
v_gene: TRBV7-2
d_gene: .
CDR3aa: CASSSFSRGTEAFF
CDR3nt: TGTGCCAGCAGCTCCTTCAGTAGGGGGACTGAAGCTTTCTTT

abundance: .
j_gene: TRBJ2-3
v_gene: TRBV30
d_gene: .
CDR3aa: CAWSRPSTDTQYF
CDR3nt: TGTGCCTGGAGCAGGCCTAGCACAGATACGCAGTATTTT

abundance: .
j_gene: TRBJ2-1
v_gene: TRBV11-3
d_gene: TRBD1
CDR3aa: CASSLGQGALNEQFF
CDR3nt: TGTGCCAGCAGCTTAGGACAGGGGGCGTTAAATGAGCAGTTCTTC

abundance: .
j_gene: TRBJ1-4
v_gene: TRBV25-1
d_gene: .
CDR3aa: CASSSRRFNEKLFF
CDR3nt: TGTGCCAGCAGTTCACGGAGGTTTAATGAAAAACTGTTTTTT

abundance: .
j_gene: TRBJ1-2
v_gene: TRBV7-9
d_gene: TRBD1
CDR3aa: CASSFLFDGQDRGRWGYTF
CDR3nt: TGTGCCAGCAGCTTCCTATTCGACGGGCAGGACAGGGGGCGTTGGGGCTACACCTTC

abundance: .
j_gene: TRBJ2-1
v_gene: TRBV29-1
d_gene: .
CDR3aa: CSGNRENSYNEQFF
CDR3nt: TGCAGCGGCAATCGGGAAAACTCCTACAATGAGCAGTTCTTC

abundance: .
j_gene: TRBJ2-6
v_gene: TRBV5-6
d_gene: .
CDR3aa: CASSLGSGVGANVLTF
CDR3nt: TGTGCCAGCAGCTTGGGTTCGGGGGTAGGGGCCAACGTCCTGACTTTC

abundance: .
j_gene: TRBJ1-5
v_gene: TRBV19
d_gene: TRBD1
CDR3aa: CASSIGTGGADQPQHF
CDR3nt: TGTGCCAGTAGTATAGGAACAGGGGGCGCAGATCAGCCCCAGCATTTT

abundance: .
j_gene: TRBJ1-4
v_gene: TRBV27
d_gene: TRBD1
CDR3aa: CASSPTGTGGYEKLFF
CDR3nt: TGTGCCAGCAGTCCAACAGGGACAGGGGGGTATGAAAAACTGTTTTTT

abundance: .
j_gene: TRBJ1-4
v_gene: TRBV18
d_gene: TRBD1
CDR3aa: CASSRDRGNNEKLFF
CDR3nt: TGTGCCAGCTCACGGGACAGGGGGAACAATGAAAAACTGTTTTTT

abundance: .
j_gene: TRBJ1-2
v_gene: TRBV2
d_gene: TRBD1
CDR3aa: CATLAGTGNNYGYTF
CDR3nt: TGTGCCACCCTAGCCGGGACAGGCAATAACTATGGCTACACCTTC

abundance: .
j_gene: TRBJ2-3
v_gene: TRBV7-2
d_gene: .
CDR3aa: CASSRNGDTQYF
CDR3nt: TGTGCCAGCAGCCGAAACGGAGATACGCAGTATTTT

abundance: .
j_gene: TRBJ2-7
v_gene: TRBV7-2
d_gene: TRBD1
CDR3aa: CASSSSDRERTSSYEQYF
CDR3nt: TGTGCCAGCAGCTCCTCAGACAGGGAAAGGACGAGCTCCTACGAGCAGTACTTC

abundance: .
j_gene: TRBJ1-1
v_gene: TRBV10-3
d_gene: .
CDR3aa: CAIRTKFYTEAFF
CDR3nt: TGTGCCATCAGGACAAAATTTTACACTGAAGCTTTCTTT

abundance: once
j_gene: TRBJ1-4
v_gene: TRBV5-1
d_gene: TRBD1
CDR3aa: CASSQDRANEKLFF
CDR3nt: TGCGCCAGCAGCCAGGACAGGGCTAATGAAAAACTGTTTTTT

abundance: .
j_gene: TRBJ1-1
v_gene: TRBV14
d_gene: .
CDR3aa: CASSPSRRRENTEAFF
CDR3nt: TGTGCCAGCAGCCCATCCCGCCGGAGGGAGAACACTGAAGCTTTCTTT

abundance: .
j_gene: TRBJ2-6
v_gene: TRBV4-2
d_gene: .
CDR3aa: CASSQDGAGRSGANVLTF
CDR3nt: TGTGCCAGCAGCCAAGATGGGGCGGGACGCTCTGGGGCCAACGTCCTGACTTTC

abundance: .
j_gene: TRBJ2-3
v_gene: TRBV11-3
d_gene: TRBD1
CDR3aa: CASSRNGQGTDTQYF
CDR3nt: TGTGCCAGCAGCCGAAACGGACAGGGGACAGATACGCAGTATTTT

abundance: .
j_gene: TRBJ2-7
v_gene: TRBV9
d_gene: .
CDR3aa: CASSAPGHYEQYF
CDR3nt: TGTGCCAGCAGCGCCCCAGGGCACTACGAGCAGTACTTC